This TCR beta chain was recorded in a study of T-cell memory formation after mild COVID-19. About the study: TCR clusters were largely donor specific. Study-level points and caveats: Contracting clones, day 15 to 85, had balanced CD4/CD8, and later expanders favored CD4+. Some responding clones appeared in pre-infection memory, suggesting cross-reactive memory joined.

The table lists this clonotype with a few counts. Its antigen is unidentified. TCRdb called the 5' RACE reads again in MiXCR, with one record for every CDR3 protein. The table lists hundreds of thousands of distinct CDR3 sequences, roughly 18% of them singletons, with about 12% in the top ten. V was clipped by 4 bases and J by 7 bases; unmatched bases: 4. Germline V CDR1 and CDR2: SGHRS, YFSETQ. The CDR3 totals 14 residues. The specimen was PBMCs or a T cell subset sorted from them (not recorded which). The TCR sequence derives from an adult woman who had mild COVID-19 (a few samples of this study predate the infection). Cell type and time point are not known. The V and J genes are TRBV5-1 and TRBJ1-4; 10 nucleotides agree with TRBD1. The CDR3 coding sequence is TGCGCCAGCAGCACCCGGGACAGGGGTGAAAAACTGTTTTTT. Translation: CASSTRDRGEKLFF.